Described below is a single TCR beta chain sequence and its context. This entry is derived from a study of shared T cell receptors in the human thymus. Trimming took off 6 bases at V and 0 bases at J, with 22 bases between the two ends. CDR1 and CDR2 (germline): SGHRS, YFSETQ. There are 19 residues in the CDR3. The assay was immunoSEQ multiplex PCR, and TCRdb's table has in-frame clones only and misses some. Of 550,000 to 800,000 clones in the sample, around 85% are singletons; the top ten hold more than 0.01%. These sequences were also reported in another study, on human thymus T cells. This second report adds: The source of the thymus tissue was resections taken during corrective heart surgery. Highly overlapping thymic repertoires in unrelated individuals were reported by related research.

The specimen was thymocytes. The sequence was collected from a girl under three years old with a congenital heart defect. The chain recombines TRBV5-1 with TRBJ2-6; no definite D call. CDR3: CASKPSGRLILSGANVLTF. For the CDR3, the DNA is TGCGCCAGCAAGCCCTCTGGCAGGCTGATACTCTCTGGGGCCAACGTCCTGACTTTC.